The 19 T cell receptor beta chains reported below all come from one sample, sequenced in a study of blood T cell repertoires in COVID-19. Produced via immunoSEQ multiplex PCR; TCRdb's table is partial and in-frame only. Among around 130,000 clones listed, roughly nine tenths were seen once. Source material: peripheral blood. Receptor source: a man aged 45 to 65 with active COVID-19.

The chain's CDR3 is CASSTPGKFLRTSGRGETQYF. The DNA of the CDR3 is TGTGCCAGCAGCACTCCCGGGAAATTTCTACGGACTAGCGGGAGAGGGGAGACCCAGTACTTC. This chain connects TRBV21-1 to TRBJ2-5; the DNA was not used to check the table's D call, TRBD2. TRBV21-1 has pseudogene status. CDR3 length: 21 residues.

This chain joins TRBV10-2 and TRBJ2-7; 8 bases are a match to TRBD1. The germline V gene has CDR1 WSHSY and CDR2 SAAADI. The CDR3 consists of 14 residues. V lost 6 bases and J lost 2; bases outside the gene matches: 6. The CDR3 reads CASRDGQGPYEQYV. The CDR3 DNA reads TGCGCCAGCAGGGACGGACAGGGACCCTACGAGCAGTACGTC.

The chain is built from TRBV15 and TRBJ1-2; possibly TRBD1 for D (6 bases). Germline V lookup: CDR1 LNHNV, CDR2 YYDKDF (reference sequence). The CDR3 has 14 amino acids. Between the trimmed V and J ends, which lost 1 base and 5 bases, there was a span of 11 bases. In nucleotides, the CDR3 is TGTGCCACCAGCAGAGGAGGGACACCATATGGCTACACCTTC. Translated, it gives CATSRGGTPYGYTF.

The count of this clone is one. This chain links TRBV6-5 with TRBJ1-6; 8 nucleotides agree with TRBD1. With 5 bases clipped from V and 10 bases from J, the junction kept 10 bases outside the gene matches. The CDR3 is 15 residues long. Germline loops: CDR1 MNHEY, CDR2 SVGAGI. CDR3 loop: CASSPRQGLGSPLHF. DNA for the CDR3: TGTGCCAGCAGTCCCCGACAGGGGCTCGGGTCACCCCTCCACTTT.

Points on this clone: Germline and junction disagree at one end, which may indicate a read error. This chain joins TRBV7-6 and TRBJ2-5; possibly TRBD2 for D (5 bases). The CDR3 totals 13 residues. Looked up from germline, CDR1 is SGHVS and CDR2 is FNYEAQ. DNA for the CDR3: TGTGCCAGCAGCCTGGACTGGGGAGAGAGCCAGTACTTC. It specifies CASSLDWGESQYF.

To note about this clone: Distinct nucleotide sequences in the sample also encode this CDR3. CDR3 sequence reads: CASSPLAGGPTDTQYF. In DNA form, the CDR3 reads TGTGCCAGCAGCCCCCTAGCGGGGGGGCCTACAGATACGCAGTATTTT. The rearrangement links TRBV3-1 (or the pseudogene TRBV3-2) to TRBJ2-3; the match to TRBD2 covers 12 bases. The CDR3 length is 16 residues. V trimming: 4 bases; J trimming: 3 bases; junction bases outside the gene matches: 5. CDR1 LGHDT and CDR2 YNNKEL come from the germline V gene (reference sequence).

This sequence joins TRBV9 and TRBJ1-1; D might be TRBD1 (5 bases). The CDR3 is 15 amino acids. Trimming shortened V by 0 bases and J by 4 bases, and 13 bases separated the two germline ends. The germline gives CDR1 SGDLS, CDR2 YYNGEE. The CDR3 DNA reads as TGTGCCAGCAGCGTAGTGGGGGAGGGGTCCACTGAAGCTTTCTTT. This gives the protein CASSVVGEGSTEAFF. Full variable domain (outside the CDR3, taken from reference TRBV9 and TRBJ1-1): DSGVTQTPKHLITATGQRVTLRCSPRSGDLSVYWYQQSLDQGLQFLIQYYNGEERAKGNILERFSAQQFPDLHSELNLSSLELGDSALYFCASSVVGEGSTEAFFGQGTRLTVV.

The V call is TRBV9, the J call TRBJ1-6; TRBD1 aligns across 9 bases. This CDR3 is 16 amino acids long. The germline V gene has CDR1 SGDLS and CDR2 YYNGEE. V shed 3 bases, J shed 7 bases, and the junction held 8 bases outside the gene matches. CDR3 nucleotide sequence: TGTGCCAGCAGCGCCGTCGGACAGGGGTGGAATTCACCCCTCCACTTT. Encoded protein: CASSAVGQGWNSPLHF.

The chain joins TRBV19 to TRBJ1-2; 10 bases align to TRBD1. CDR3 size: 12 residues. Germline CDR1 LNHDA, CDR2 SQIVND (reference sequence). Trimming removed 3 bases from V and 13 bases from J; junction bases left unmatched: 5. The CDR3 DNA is TGTGCCAGTAGTATCGACAGGGGGCGCGGCACCTTC. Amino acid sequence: CASSIDRGRGTF.

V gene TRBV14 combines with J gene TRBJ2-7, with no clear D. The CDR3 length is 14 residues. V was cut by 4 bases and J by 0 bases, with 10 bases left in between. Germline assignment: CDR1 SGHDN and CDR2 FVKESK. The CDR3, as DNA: TGTGCCAGCAGCCGGGCAGGTCCCTCCTACGAGCAGTACTTC. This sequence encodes CASSRAGPSYEQYF.

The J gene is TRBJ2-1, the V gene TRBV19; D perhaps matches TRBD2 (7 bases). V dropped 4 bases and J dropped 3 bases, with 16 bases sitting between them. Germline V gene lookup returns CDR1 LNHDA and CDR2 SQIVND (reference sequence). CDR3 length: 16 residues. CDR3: CASSNPGGGSYNEQFF. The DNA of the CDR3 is TGTGCCAGTAGTAACCCGGGGGGCGGGAGCTACAATGAGCAGTTCTTC.

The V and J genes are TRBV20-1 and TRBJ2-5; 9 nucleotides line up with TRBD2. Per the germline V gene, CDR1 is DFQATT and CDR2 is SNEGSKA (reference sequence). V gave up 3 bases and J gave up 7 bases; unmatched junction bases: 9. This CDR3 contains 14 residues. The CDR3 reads CSASLAGYPGTQYF. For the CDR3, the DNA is TGCAGTGCTAGTCTAGCGGGGTACCCGGGGACCCAGTACTTC.

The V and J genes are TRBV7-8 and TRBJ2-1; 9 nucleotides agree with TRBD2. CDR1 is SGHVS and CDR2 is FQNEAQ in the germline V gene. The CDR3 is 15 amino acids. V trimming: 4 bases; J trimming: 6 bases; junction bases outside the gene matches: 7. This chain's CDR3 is CASSSGTSFSNEQFF. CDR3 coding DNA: TGTGCCAGCAGCTCCGGGACTAGCTTTAGCAATGAGCAGTTCTTC.

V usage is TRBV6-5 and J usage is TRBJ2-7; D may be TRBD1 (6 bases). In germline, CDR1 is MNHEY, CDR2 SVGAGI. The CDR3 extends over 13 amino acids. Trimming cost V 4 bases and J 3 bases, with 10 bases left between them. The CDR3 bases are TGTGCCAGCAGTTTCCTGACAGGCTACGAGCAGTACTTC. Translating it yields CASSFLTGYEQYF.

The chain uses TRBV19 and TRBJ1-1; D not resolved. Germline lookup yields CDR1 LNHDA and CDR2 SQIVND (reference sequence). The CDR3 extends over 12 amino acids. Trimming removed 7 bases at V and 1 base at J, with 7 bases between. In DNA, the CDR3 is TGTGCCAGTAATATCGGGAACACTGAAGCTTTCTTT. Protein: CASNIGNTEAFF.

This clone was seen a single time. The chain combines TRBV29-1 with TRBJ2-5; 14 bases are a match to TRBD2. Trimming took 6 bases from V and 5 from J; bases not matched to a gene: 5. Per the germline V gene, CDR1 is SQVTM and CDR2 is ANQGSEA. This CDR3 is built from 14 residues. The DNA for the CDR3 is TGCAGCGTGGGGACTAGCGGGAGATTGGAGACCCAGTACTTC. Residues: CSVGTSGRLETQYF.

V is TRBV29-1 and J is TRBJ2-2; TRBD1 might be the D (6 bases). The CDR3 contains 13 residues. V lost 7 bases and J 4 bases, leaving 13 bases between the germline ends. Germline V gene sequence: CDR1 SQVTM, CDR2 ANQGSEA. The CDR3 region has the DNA TGCAGCGCCGCGACAGGACCCACCGGGGAGCTGTTTTTT. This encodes CSAATGPTGELFF.

The CDR3, as DNA: TGTGCCAGCAGTACAGGGGGAGAGACCCAGTACTTC. It codes for CASSTGGETQYF. This chain connects TRBV11-3 to TRBJ2-5; TRBD1 aligns across 8 bases. Per the germline V gene, CDR1 is SGHNT and CDR2 is YENEEA. The CDR3 totals 12 residues. V gave up 6 bases and J gave up 4 bases; unmatched junction bases: 1.

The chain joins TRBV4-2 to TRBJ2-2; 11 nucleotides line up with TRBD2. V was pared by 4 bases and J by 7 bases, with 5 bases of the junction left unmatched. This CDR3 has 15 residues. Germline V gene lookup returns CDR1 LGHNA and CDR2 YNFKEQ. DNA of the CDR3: TGTGCCAGCAGCCGTAGCGGGAGGGAGGACGGGGAGCTGTTTTTT. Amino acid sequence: CASSRSGREDGELFF.